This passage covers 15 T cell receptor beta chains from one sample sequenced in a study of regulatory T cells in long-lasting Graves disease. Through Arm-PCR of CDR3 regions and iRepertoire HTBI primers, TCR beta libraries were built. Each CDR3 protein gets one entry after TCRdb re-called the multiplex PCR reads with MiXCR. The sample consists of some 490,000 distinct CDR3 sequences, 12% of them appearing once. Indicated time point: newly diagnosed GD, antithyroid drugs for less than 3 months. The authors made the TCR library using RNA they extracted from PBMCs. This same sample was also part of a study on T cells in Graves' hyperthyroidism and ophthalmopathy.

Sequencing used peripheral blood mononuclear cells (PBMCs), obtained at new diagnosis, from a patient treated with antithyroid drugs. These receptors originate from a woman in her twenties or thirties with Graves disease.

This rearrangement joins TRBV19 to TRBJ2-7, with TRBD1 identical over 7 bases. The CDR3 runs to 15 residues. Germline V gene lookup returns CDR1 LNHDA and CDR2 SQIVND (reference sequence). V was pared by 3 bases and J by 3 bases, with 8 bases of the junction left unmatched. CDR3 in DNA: TGTGCCAGTAGTATTGTACTGGGACAGAGCTACGAGCAGTACTTC. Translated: CASSIVLGQSYEQYF. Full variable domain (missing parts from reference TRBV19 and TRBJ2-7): DGGITQSPKYLFRKEGQNVTLSCEQNLNHDAMYWYRQDPGQGLRLIYYSQIVNDFQKGDIAEGYSVSREKKESFPLTVTSAQKNPTAFYLCASSIVLGQSYEQYFGPGTRLTVT.

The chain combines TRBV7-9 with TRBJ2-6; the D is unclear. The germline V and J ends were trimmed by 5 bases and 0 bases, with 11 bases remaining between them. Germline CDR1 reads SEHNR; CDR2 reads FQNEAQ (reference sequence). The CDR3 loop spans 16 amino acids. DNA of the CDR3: TGTGCCAGCAGCCAAAAAGTGGGCTCTGGGGCCAACGTCCTGACTTTC. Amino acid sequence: CASSQKVGSGANVLTF.

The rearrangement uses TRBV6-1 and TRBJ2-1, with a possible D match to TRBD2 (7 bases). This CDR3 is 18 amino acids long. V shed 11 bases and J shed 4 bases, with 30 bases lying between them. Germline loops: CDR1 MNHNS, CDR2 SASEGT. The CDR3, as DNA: TGTGCCTCCCGGCGGGCTAGCGGTCCCCGGAGGGGGTACAATGAGCAGTTCTTC. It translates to CASRRASGPRRGYNEQFF.

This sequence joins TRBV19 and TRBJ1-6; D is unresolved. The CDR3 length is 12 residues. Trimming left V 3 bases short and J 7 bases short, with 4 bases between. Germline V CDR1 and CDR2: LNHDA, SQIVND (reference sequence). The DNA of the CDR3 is TGTGCCAGTAGTATTAAGAATTCACCCCTCCACTTT. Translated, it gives CASSIKNSPLHF.

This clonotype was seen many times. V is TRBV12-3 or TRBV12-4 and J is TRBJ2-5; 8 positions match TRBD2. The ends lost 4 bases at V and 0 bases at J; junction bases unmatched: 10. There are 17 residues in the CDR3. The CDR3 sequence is CASSSSVAREDQETQYF. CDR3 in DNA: TGTGCCAGCAGTTCCTCCGTTGCGCGGGAGGACCAAGAGACCCAGTACTTC.

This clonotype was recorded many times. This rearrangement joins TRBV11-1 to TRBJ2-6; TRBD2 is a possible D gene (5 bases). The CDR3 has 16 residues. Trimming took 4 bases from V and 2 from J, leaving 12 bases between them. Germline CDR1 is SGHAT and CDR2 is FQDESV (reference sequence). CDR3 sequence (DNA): TGTGCCAGCAGCTCGGGAATCTGGACTGGGGCCAACGTCCTGACTTTC. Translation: CASSSGIWTGANVLTF.

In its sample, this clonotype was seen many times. The CDR3 DNA sequence: TGTGCCAGCAGTCCCCTGGGACTAGGGGCCAATGAGCAGTTCTTC. Translated: CASSPLGLGANEQFF. The chain combines TRBV6-2 or TRBV6-3 with TRBJ2-1, with TRBD2 matching 8 bases. Unmatched junction bases numbered 9, after V lost 5 bases and J lost 6 bases. The CDR3 has 15 residues. The germline CDR1 and CDR2 sequences are MNHEY and SVGEGT.

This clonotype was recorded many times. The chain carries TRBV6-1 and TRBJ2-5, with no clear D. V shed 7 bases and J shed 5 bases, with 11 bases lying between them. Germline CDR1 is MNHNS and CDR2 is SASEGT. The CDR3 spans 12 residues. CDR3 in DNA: TGTGCCAGCAACTTTGTCCCGGAGACCCAGTACTTC. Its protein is CASNFVPETQYF.

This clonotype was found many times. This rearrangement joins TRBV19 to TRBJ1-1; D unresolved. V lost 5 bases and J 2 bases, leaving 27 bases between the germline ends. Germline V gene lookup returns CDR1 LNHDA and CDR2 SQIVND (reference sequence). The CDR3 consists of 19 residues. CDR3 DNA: TGTGCCAGTAGTCAACTACCTTCGGGCTGGGGAGGGCTTAACACTGAAGCTTTCTTT. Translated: CASSQLPSGWGGLNTEAFF.

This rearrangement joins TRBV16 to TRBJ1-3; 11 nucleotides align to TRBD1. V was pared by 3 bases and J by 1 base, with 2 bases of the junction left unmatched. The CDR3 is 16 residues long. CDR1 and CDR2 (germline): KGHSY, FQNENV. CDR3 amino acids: CASSQDRGRSGNTIYF. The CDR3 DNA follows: TGTGCCAGCAGCCAGGACAGGGGGCGATCTGGAAACACCATATATTTT. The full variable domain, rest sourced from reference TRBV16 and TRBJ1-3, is GEEVAQTPKHLVRGEGQKAKLYCAPIKGHSYVFWYQQVLKNEFKFLISFQNENVFDETGMPKERFSAKCLPNSPCSLEIQATKLEDSAVYFCASSQDRGRSGNTIYFGEGSWLTVV.

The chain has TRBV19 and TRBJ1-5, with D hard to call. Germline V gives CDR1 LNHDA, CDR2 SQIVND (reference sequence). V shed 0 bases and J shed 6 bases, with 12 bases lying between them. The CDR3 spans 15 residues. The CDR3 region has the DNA TGTGCCAGTAGTATAGATGGCAGGAATGGTCAGCCCCAGCATTTT. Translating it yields CASSIDGRNGQPQHF.

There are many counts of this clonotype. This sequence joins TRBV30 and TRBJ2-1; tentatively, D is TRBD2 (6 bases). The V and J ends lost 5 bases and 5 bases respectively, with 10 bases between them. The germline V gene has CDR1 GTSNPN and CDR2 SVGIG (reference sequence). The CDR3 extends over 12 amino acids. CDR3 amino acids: CAWGRLNNEQFF. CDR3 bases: TGTGCCTGGGGGAGGTTGAACAATGAGCAGTTCTTC.

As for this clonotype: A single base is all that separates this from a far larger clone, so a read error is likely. The CDR3 bases are TGTGCCAGCAGCTTGACCAGGGGGCAGAACACTGAAGCTTCCTTT. This encodes CASSLTRGQNTEASF. This chain links TRBV5-6 with TRBJ1-1; 8 bases map to TRBD1. CDR1 and CDR2 from the germline V gene are SGHDT and YYEEEE. The CDR3 has 15 residues.

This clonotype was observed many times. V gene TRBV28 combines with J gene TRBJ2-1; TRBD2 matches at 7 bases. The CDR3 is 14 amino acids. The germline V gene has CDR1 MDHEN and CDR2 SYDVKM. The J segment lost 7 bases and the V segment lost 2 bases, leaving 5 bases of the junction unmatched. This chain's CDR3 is CASSLAGARNEQFF. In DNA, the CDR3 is TGTGCCAGCAGTTTAGCGGGAGCTCGAAATGAGCAGTTCTTC.

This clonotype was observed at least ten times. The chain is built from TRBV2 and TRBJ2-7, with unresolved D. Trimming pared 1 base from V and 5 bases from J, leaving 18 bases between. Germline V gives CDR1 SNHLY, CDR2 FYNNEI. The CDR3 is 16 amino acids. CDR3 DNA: TGTGCCAGCAGTGAAGGGTTAGGTCAAAGGTGGGACGAGCAGTACTTC. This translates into CASSEGLGQRWDEQYF.